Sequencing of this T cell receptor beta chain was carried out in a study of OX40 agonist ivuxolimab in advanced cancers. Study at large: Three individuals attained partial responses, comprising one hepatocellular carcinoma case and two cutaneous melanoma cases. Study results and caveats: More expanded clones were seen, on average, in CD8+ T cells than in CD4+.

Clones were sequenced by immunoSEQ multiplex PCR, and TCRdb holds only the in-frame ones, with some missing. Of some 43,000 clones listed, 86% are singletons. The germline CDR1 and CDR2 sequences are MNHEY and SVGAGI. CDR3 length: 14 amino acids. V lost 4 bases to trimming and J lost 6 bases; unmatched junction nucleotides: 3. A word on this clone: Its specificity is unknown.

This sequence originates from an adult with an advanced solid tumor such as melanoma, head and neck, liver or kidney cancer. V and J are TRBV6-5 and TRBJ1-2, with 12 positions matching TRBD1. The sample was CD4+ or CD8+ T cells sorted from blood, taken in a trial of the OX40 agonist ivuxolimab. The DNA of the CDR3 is TGTGCCAGCAGTTTGGGACAGGGGGCTGATGGCTACACCTTC. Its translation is CASSLGQGADGYTF.